The 5 T cell receptor beta chains below were found in one sample sequenced in a study of T-cell reconstitution after alpha-beta-depleted transplantation in children. The library targeted TCRbeta and was prepared with unique molecular identifiers. One entry per CDR3 protein results from TCRdb running MiXCR on the PCR reads. The sample yields around 580,000 distinct CDR3 sequences, approximately 30% seen once. Sequenced here: PBMCs, sampled before TCRalphabeta/CD19-depleted stem cell transplant. The receptors originated from a boy under two years old with Wiskott-Aldrich syndrome, due to receive a stem cell transplant.

This rearrangement joins TRBV2 to TRBJ2-7; 8 nucleotides line up with TRBD2. Trimming cost V 4 bases and J 1 base; bases outside gene matches: 6. The V gene's germline CDR1 is SNHLY and CDR2 FYNNEI. This CDR3 comprises 15 residues. CDR3 nucleotides: TGTGCCAGCAGTGTCAGGGTAGCGGGATCCTACGAGCAGTACTTC. Translation: CASSVRVAGSYEQYF.

This clonotype was observed a handful of times. The chain uses TRBV5-4 and TRBJ2-1; 14 positions agree with TRBD2. This CDR3 region has 20 residues. Trimming took 2 bases from V and 9 from J; bases not matched to a gene: 19. Germline V gene data show CDR1 as SGHNT and CDR2 as YYREEE (reference sequence). Here the CDR3 reads CASSFQTSETSGRAGGEQFF. CDR3 sequence (DNA): TGTGCCAGCAGCTTCCAAACATCGGAGACTAGCGGGAGGGCCGGGGGTGAGCAGTTCTTC.

The chain uses TRBV5-1 and TRBJ2-1; no reliable D call. Trimming removed 0 bases at V and 11 bases at J, with 15 bases between. Per germline, CDR1 SGHRS and CDR2 YFSETQ. The length of the CDR3 is 14 residues. Written as DNA, the CDR3 is TGCGCCAGCAGCTTGGTGCCCGGAGAGCGTAAGCAGTTCTTC. Encoded protein: CASSLVPGERKQFF.

This clonotype was observed a few times. The chain combines TRBV2 with TRBJ2-3; 8 nucleotides align to TRBD2. This CDR3 has 18 residues. J gave up 3 bases and V 2 bases, and 13 bases lay outside the gene matches. The germline CDR1 and CDR2 sequences are SNHLY and FYNNEI. The CDR3 DNA sequence: TGTGCCAGCAGTGAAAACCCAGCAAGCGGGAGAGGGACAGATACGCAGTATTTT. Its translation: CASSENPASGRGTDTQYF.

About this clonotype: A junction end diverges from the germline sequence, so it may reflect a read error. V is TRBV5-1 and J is TRBJ1-1; TRBD1 is a possible D gene (5 bases). The CDR3 consists of 16 residues. Germline loops: CDR1 SGHRS, CDR2 YFSETQ. Here the CDR3 DNA reads TGCGACAGCAGCGTTGGGGGAAGACTGGGCGACACTGAAGCTTTCTTT. Amino acids: CDSSVGGRLGDTEAFF.